A selection of T cell receptor beta chains follows, all from one sample in a study of cytomegalovirus exposure and HLA in healthy donors. Profiled with immunoSEQ multiplex PCR; TCRdb holds only in-frame clones, not every one. The sample has 130,000 or so clones; around 85% are singletons. The source material was PBMCs. These receptors originate from a woman aged 25 to 39 in good health and CMV-seropositive. The CDR3 runs from the conserved cysteine through the conserved F or W. A D gene is named only where the DNA matches it firmly. Clone size appears in some rows only: once, few, many, or a class for an expanded clone.

>TRBJ2-6|TRBV5-1|TRBD1|.
CASSFGTGGANVLTF
TGCGCCAGCAGCTTCGGGACAGGTGGGGCCAACGTCCTGACTTTC
>TRBJ2-7|TRBV2|.|.
CASMRDFYEQYF
TGTGCCAGCATGAGGGACTTCTACGAGCAGTACTTC
>TRBJ1-1|TRBV5-6|.|.
CASSAGPLDTEAFF
TGTGCCAGCAGCGCGGGACCGCTCGACACTGAAGCTTTCTTT
>TRBJ2-7|TRBV6-5|.|.
CASSYETRKAPYEQYF
TGTGCCAGCAGTTACGAGACTAGAAAGGCCCCCTACGAGCAGTACTTC
>TRBJ2-1|TRBV18|.|.
CASSIQGLEQFF
TGTGCCAGCTCGATCCAAGGACTCGAGCAGTTCTTC
>TRBJ1-6|TRBV7-9|.|.
CASSFSRSFNSPLHF
TGTGCCAGCAGCTTTTCCCGGTCATTTAATTCACCCCTCCACTTT
>TRBJ2-7|TRBV27|.|.
CASSLGLEQYF
TGTGCCAGCAGTTTAGGGCTCGAGCAGTACTTC
>TRBJ2-7|TRBV25-1|TRBD1|.
CASSPWRSDRGNEQYF
TGTGCCAGCAGCCCCTGGCGGTCCGACAGGGGGAACGAGCAGTACTTC
>TRBJ2-1|TRBV5-1|.|.
CASSPSGLSYNEQFF
TGCGCCAGCAGCCCGAGCGGCCTCTCCTACAATGAGCAGTTCTTC
>TRBJ2-2|TRBV28|TRBD1|.
CASSLQGYTGELFF
TGTGCCAGCAGCCTACAGGGGTACACCGGGGAGCTGTTTTTT
>TRBJ1-3|TRBV30|.|.
CAWTRGTPSGNTIYF
TGTGCCTGGACCCGAGGCACCCCCTCTGGAAACACCATATATTTT
>TRBJ2-7|TRBV30|TRBD2|.
CAWNPGGTYEQYF
TGTGCCTGGAATCCGGGGGGAACCTACGAGCAGTACTTC
>TRBJ2-2|TRBV29-1|TRBD1|once
CSVAGTGAGELFF
TGCAGCGTTGCGGGGACAGGGGCCGGGGAGCTGTTTTTT
>TRBJ2-2|TRBV14|.|.
CASSPKAGVTPVTGELFF
TGTGCCAGCAGCCCGAAGGCAGGGGTGACGCCCGTCACCGGGGAGCTGTTTTTT
>TRBJ1-5|TRBV29-1|.|.
CSVGGTAPGDQPQHF
TGCAGCGTTGGAGGGACGGCGCCGGGGGACCAGCCCCAGCATTTT
>TRBJ1-5|TRBV30|.|.
CACSGTTSNQPQHF
TGTGCCTGCTCCGGGACTACTAGCAATCAGCCCCAGCATTTT
>TRBJ2-2|TRBV28|.|.
CASSNRQEWVSNTGELFF
TGTGCCAGCAGTAACCGACAGGAGTGGGTTTCGAACACCGGGGAGCTGTTTTTT
>TRBJ1-4|TRBV19|TRBD1|.
CASNQPGQGIEKLFF
TGTGCCAGTAATCAACCGGGACAGGGGATAGAAAAACTGTTTTTT
>TRBJ1-1|TRBV27|.|few
CASSYLTANTEAFF
TGTGCCAGCAGTTACCTGACAGCGAACACTGAAGCTTTCTTT
>TRBJ2-3|TRBV5-1|.|.
CASGAGGADTQYF
TGCGCCAGCGGAGCCGGCGGCGCAGATACGCAGTATTTT
>TRBJ1-2|TRBV30|.|.
CAWSEGGSYTF
TGTGCCTGGAGTGAGGGGGGGAGCTACACCTTC
>TRBJ2-1|TRBV30|TRBD2|.
CAWKLAGINEQFF
TGTGCCTGGAAACTAGCGGGAATAAATGAGCAGTTCTTC
>TRBJ1-4|TRBV7-2|.|.
CASSQQGRRPLFF
TGTGCCAGCAGCCAACAGGGACGGCGGCCACTGTTTTTT
>TRBJ2-2|TRBV29-1|TRBD1|once
CSVRQGSNTGELFF
TGCAGCGTCCGACAGGGCTCGAACACCGGGGAGCTGTTTTTT
>TRBJ2-5|TRBV5-1|.|.
CASSRDYFQETQYF
TGCGCCAGCAGCCGAGACTACTTCCAAGAGACCCAGTACTTC
>TRBJ1-2|TRBV10-3|.|.
CAISGNQGRGYTF
TGTGCCATCAGTGGAAATCAGGGTCGGGGCTACACCTTC
>TRBJ1-5|TRBV6-6|.|.
CASSYYREKSQPQHF
TGTGCCAGCAGTTACTACAGGGAGAAATCTCAGCCCCAGCATTTT
>TRBJ2-7|TRBV13|.|.
CASSLNLFGSKQYF
TGTGCCAGCAGCTTGAACTTATTTGGGAGTAAGCAGTACTTC
>TRBJ2-5|TRBV5-1|.|.
CASVGGEDQETQYF
TGCGCCTCCGTAGGGGGGGAAGACCAAGAGACCCAGTACTTC
>TRBJ1-1|TRBV5-6|.|.
CASSLVVTEHEAFF
TGTGCCAGCAGCTTGGTGGTGACAGAGCATGAAGCTTTCTTT
>TRBJ2-7|TRBV5-6|TRBD2|few
CASSFDGGGFYEQYF
TGTGCCAGCAGCTTCGACGGGGGGGGCTTCTACGAGCAGTACTTC
>TRBJ2-3|TRBV18|TRBD1|.
CASSRTGGADTQYF
TGTGCCAGCTCTCGGACAGGGGGCGCAGATACGCAGTATTTT
>TRBJ2-3|TRBV6-5|.|.
CASKVLAGPDTQYF
TGTGCCAGCAAGGTACTAGCCGGCCCAGATACGCAGTATTTT
>TRBJ2-3|TRBV14|.|.
CASSRGTSTDTQYF
TGTGCCAGCAGCCGAGGTACTAGCACAGATACGCAGTATTTT
>TRBJ2-1|TRBV28|TRBD2|.
CASRRGRGTYNEQFF
TGTGCCAGCAGACGGGGGAGGGGAACCTACAATGAGCAGTTCTTC
>TRBJ1-3|TRBV7-7|TRBD1|.
CASSLGQGAGNTIYF
TGTGCCAGCAGCCTTGGACAGGGCGCTGGAAACACCATATATTTT
>TRBJ1-4|TRBV5-6|TRBD1|few
CASSSNRGRQSKLFF
TGTGCCAGCAGCTCAAACAGGGGGCGTCAAAGTAAACTGTTTTTT
>TRBJ2-3|TRBV29-1|.|few
CSVEHGSLTDTQYF
TGCAGCGTCGAGCACGGGTCTCTCACAGATACGCAGTATTTT
>TRBJ1-2|TRBV4-1|TRBD1|.
CASSQSDRERRGYTF
TGCGCCAGCAGCCAATCGGACAGGGAGAGAAGAGGCTACACCTTC
>TRBJ2-3|TRBV6-6|TRBD1|once
CASSYSAGGADTQYF
TGTGCCAGCAGTTACTCTGCAGGGGGAGCAGATACGCAGTATTTT
>TRBJ2-7|TRBV4-1|TRBD1|.
CASSGTGGQQYF
TGCGCCAGCAGCGGGACAGGGGGCCAGCAGTACTTC
>TRBJ1-1|TRBV6-4|TRBD1|.
CASSLIQGAAFF
TGTGCCAGCAGCCTAATTCAGGGGGCCGCTTTCTTT
>TRBJ2-3|TRBV13|TRBD2|.
CASSSRTSGRSRRTDTQYF
TGTGCCAGCAGCTCCAGGACTAGCGGGAGAAGTAGGCGCACAGATACGCAGTATTTT
>TRBJ1-6|TRBV28|TRBD1|few
CASSLGQGPSPLHF
TGTGCCAGCAGTCTCGGACAGGGCCCATCGCCCCTCCACTTT
>TRBJ2-7|TRBV28|TRBD1|.
CASSPPGQGHEQYF
TGTGCCAGCAGTCCTCCGGGACAGGGTCACGAGCAGTACTTC
>TRBJ2-3|TRBV27|TRBD2|.
CASSFWGGATDTQYF
TGTGCCAGCAGTTTTTGGGGGGGTGCGACAGATACGCAGTATTTT
>TRBJ2-7|TRBV5-1|.|.
CASSLATYAPSYEQYF
TGCGCCAGCAGCTTGGCCACCTACGCACCCTCCTACGAGCAGTACTTC
>TRBJ1-1|TRBV7-9|.|.
CASTPSSGYGTEAFF
TGTGCCAGCACCCCATCCTCGGGATATGGCACTGAAGCTTTCTTT
>TRBJ2-2|TRBV27|TRBD1|once
CASSWTGNTGELFF
TGTGCCAGCAGTTGGACAGGGAACACCGGGGAGCTGTTTTTT
>TRBJ2-3|TRBV5-1|TRBD2|.
CASSLGLTSGGGDTQYF
TGCGCCAGCAGCTTGGGCCTGACTAGCGGAGGGGGAGATACGCAGTATTTT
>TRBJ2-7|TRBV4-1|.|.
CASSQGVGAIYEQYF
TGCGCCAGCAGCCAAGGGGTGGGAGCGATCTACGAGCAGTACTTC
>TRBJ1-3|TRBV18|.|.
CASSPESGTEIGNTIYF
TGTGCCAGCTCACCGGAGTCAGGGACTGAAATAGGAAACACCATATATTTT